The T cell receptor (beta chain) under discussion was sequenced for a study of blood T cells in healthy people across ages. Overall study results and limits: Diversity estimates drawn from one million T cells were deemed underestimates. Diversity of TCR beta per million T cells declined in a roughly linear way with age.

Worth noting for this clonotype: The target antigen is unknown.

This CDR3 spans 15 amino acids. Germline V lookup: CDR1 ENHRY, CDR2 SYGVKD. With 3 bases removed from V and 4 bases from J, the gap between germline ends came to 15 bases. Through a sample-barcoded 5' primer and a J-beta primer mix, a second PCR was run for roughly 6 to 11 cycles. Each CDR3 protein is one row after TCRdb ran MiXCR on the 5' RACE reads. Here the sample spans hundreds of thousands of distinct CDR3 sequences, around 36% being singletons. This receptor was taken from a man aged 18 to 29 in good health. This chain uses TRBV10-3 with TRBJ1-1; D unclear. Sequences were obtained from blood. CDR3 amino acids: CAISDVAAGLTEAFF. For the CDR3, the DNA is TGTGCCATCAGTGACGTGGCCGCTGGGCTCACTGAAGCTTTCTTT.